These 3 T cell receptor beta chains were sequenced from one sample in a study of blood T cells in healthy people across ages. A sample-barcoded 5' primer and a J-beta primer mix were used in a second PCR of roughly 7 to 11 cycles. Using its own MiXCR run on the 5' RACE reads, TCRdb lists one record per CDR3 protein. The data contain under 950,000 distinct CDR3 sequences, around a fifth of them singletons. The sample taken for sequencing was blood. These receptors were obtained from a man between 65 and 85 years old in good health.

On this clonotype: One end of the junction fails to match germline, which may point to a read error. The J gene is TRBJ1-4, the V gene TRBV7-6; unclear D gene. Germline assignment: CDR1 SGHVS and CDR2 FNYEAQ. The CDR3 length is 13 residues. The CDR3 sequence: CASSLGEGAKLFF. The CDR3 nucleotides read TGTGCTAGCAGCTTAGGCGAGGGCGCAAAACTGTTTTTT.

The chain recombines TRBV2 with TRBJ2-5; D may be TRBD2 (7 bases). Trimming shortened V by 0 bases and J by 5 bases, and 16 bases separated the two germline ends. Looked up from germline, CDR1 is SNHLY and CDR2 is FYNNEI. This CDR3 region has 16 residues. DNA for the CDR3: TGTGCCAGCAGTGAAGCAGGGGGGAGGGCCGTTGAGACCCAGTACTTC. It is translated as CASSEAGGRAVETQYF.

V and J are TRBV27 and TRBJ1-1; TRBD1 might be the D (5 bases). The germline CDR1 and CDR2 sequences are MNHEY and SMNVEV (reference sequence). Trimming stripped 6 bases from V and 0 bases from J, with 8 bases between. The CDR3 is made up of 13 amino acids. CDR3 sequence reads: CASRTGVNTEAFF. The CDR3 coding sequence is TGTGCCAGCAGGACGGGGGTGAACACTGAAGCTTTCTTT.